Listed below are T cell receptor beta chains from one sample, sequenced in a study of T cells in Graves' hyperthyroidism and ophthalmopathy. TCRdb re-called the multiplex PCR reads with MiXCR, one entry per CDR3 protein. The sample shows approximately 520,000 distinct CDR3 sequences, around 21% of them seen only once. Sample: blood. The receptors were sampled from a man between 18 and 35 years old with Graves' hyperthyroidism. Both conserved end residues are part of each CDR3. The order of the fields is CDR3 DNA, CDR3 protein, V gene, D gene, J gene, clone size. The D gene is left open where the match is weak. A row's size may be missing; if present it is once, few, many or a size class.

DNA: TGTGCCAGCAGCCGGGACAGGGAGGCATCCCACGAGCAGTACTTC; CDR3: CASSRDREASHEQYF; V: TRBV11-2; D: TRBD1; J: TRBJ2-7; size: many
DNA: TGTGCCAGCAGCCCAGATAGGTATCCCAACTCCTACGAGCAGTACTTC; CDR3: CASSPDRYPNSYEQYF; V: TRBV7-6; D: .; J: TRBJ2-7; size: many
DNA: TGTGCCAGCAGTTACCTACAGGGGGCGGCGTACGAGCAGTGCTTC; CDR3: CASSYLQGAAYEQCF; V: TRBV6-2/TRBV6-3; D: TRBD1; J: TRBJ2-7; size: .
DNA: TGTGCCAGCAAGGCAGGTCGTCCCGGGGAGCTGTTTTTT; CDR3: CASKAGRPGELFF; V: TRBV6-1; D: .; J: TRBJ2-2; size: many
DNA: TGTGCCAGTAGTATAAAGGGAAACATTCAGTACTTC; CDR3: CASSIKGNIQYF; V: TRBV19; D: .; J: TRBJ2-4; size: many
DNA: TGCGCCAGCAGCCAGGGACAGGAGTTCTATGGCTACACCTTC; CDR3: CASSQGQEFYGYTF; V: TRBV5-1; D: TRBD1; J: TRBJ1-2; size: many
DNA: TGTGCCAGCAGGGGGGACAGGGTCAGCGAGCAGTACTTC; CDR3: CASRGDRVSEQYF; V: TRBV2; D: TRBD1; J: TRBJ2-7; size: .
DNA: TGTGCCAGCAGCTTAGGTTGGGAGAACACTGAAGCTTTCTTT; CDR3: CASSLGWENTEAFF; V: TRBV11-2; D: .; J: TRBJ1-1; size: many
DNA: TGTGCCAGCAGGGACAGGGGTGGCGCCTATGGCTACACCTTC; CDR3: CASRDRGGAYGYTF; V: TRBV2; D: TRBD1; J: TRBJ1-2; size: many
DNA: TGTGCCAGCAGTAGGTCACTAGCGGGGAACATTCCGGAGACCCAGTACTTC; CDR3: CASSRSLAGNIPETQYF; V: TRBV28; D: TRBD2; J: TRBJ2-5; size: many
DNA: TGTGCCAGCAGCTTGGCTCGGACAGGGTGGGGAGTTGAAAAACTGTTTTTT; CDR3: CASSLARTGWGVEKLFF; V: TRBV5-6; D: TRBD1; J: TRBJ1-4; size: few
DNA: TGCAGTGCCATCGACAGGGTGAGCACTGAAGCTTTCTTT; CDR3: CSAIDRVSTEAFF; V: TRBV20-1; D: TRBD1; J: TRBJ1-1; size: .
DNA: TGTGCCAGCAGTCCCCAGGGGAACGAGCAGTACTTC; CDR3: CASSPQGNEQYF; V: TRBV6-5; D: .; J: TRBJ2-7; size: few
DNA: TGTGCCTGGAGTTCGACAGGGCACACTGAAGCTTTCTTT; CDR3: CAWSSTGHTEAFF; V: TRBV30; D: TRBD1; J: TRBJ1-1; size: many
DNA: TGTGCCAGCATACGAGGGAGGGCCTCCTACGAGCAGTACTTC; CDR3: CASIRGRASYEQYF; V: TRBV12-3/TRBV12-4; D: TRBD2; J: TRBJ2-7; size: .
DNA: TGTGCCAGCAGCGCACAGGGAGGAATTACTGAAGCTTTCTTT; CDR3: CASSAQGGITEAFF; V: TRBV2; D: .; J: TRBJ1-1; size: many
DNA: TGTGCCATCAGTGAGCCATCGGGCGGCGGCTATGGCTACACCTTC; CDR3: CAISEPSGGGYGYTF; V: TRBV10-3; D: .; J: TRBJ1-2; size: few
DNA: TGTGCCAGCAGGACAGGACAGGGGGATCAGCCCCAGCATTTT; CDR3: CASRTGQGDQPQHF; V: TRBV28; D: TRBD1; J: TRBJ1-5; size: many
DNA: TGTGCCAGCAGTGAAAGGGCAGGGCGCACTGAAGCTTTCTTT; CDR3: CASSERAGRTEAFF; V: TRBV6-1; D: .; J: TRBJ1-1; size: many
DNA: TGTGCCAGCAGCTTCGGTCCGGCGGGCAATCAGCCCCAGCATTTT; CDR3: CASSFGPAGNQPQHF; V: TRBV7-2; D: .; J: TRBJ1-5; size: few
DNA: TGTGCCAGCAGCCTAACTTGGGACTATGGCTACACCTTC; CDR3: CASSLTWDYGYTF; V: TRBV7-2; D: .; J: TRBJ1-2; size: many
DNA: TGTGCCAGCAGTCCTCCGGGACAGGGGAACTACGAGCAGTACTTC; CDR3: CASSPPGQGNYEQYF; V: TRBV28; D: TRBD1; J: TRBJ2-7; size: .
DNA: TGTGCCAGCAGTTACGACGGCGGATTAGAAGCTTTCTTT; CDR3: CASSYDGGLEAFF; V: TRBV6-5; D: .; J: TRBJ1-1; size: .
DNA: TGTGCCACCAGTGATACAGGGGCTAGCAATCAGCCCCAGCATTTT; CDR3: CATSDTGASNQPQHF; V: TRBV24-1; D: TRBD1; J: TRBJ1-5; size: many
DNA: TGTGCCAGCAGCTTAGAGGTAGGCAACACTGAAGCTTTCTTT; CDR3: CASSLEVGNTEAFF; V: TRBV7-9; D: .; J: TRBJ1-1; size: many
DNA: TGTGCCAGCAGCCCGGGGGGGGCGGGTGAGCAGTACTTC; CDR3: CASSPGGAGEQYF; V: TRBV7-9; D: TRBD2; J: TRBJ2-7; size: few
DNA: TGTGCCAGCAGTCCCGGGGACCTCTCGAAGACCGGGGAGCTGTTTTTT; CDR3: CASSPGDLSKTGELFF; V: TRBV6-1; D: .; J: TRBJ2-2; size: many
DNA: TGTGCCAGCAGCCTTCACCGGGGGGGCACTGAAGCTTTCTTT; CDR3: CASSLHRGGTEAFF; V: TRBV12-3/TRBV12-4; D: .; J: TRBJ1-1; size: many
DNA: TGCGCCAGCAGCAGGGACATTAACTTGAACACTGAAGCTTTCTTT; CDR3: CASSRDINLNTEAFF; V: TRBV5-1; D: .; J: TRBJ1-1; size: .
DNA: TGCAGTGCTCCAAGGGCGCGGGGCCACACTGAAGCTTTCTTT; CDR3: CSAPRARGHTEAFF; V: TRBV20-1; D: .; J: TRBJ1-1; size: many
DNA: TGTGCCAGTAGTCCGGAGACAGTCAGTCCTGAAGCTTTCTTT; CDR3: CASSPETVSPEAFF; V: TRBV19; D: .; J: TRBJ1-1; size: many
DNA: TGTGCCAGCAGCTCCGGGACAGCGTACCAAGAGACCCAGTACTTC; CDR3: CASSSGTAYQETQYF; V: TRBV7-6; D: TRBD1; J: TRBJ2-5; size: many
DNA: TGTGCCACCAGTGATCCCAAGCGGGGGGCCTACCAAGAGACCCAGTACTTC; CDR3: CATSDPKRGAYQETQYF; V: TRBV24-1; D: TRBD2; J: TRBJ2-5; size: few